This T cell receptor beta chain was recorded in a study of spatial heterogeneity in lung cancer. Study in general: Beta-chain sequences were consistently detected more often than alpha-chain sequences.

A unique molecular identifier was carried by every single TCR cDNA molecule. TCRdb passed the 5' RACE reads through MiXCR, listing each CDR3 protein once. The sample consists of about 2,900 distinct CDR3 sequences, 10% to 15% of them appearing once. The V gene's germline CDR1 is ENHRY and CDR2 SYGVKD. CDR3 size: 15 residues. V was cut by 2 bases and J by 3 bases, with 14 bases left in between. Time point defined: sample taken at primary tumor resection. TCRs were sequenced from unsorted whole RNA of tumor, nontumor lung or PBMC. This chain joins TRBV10-3 and TRBJ2-7, with a tentative D call TRBD2 (5 bases). Sequences were derived from normal lung tissue next to the tumor, sampled at surgery. The source of this sequence is a male donor with early-stage non-small cell lung cancer. Written as DNA, the CDR3 is TGTGCCATCAGTGAGCGGAGCGGAGCCCTCTACGAGCAGTACTTC. Translation gives CAISERSGALYEQYF.